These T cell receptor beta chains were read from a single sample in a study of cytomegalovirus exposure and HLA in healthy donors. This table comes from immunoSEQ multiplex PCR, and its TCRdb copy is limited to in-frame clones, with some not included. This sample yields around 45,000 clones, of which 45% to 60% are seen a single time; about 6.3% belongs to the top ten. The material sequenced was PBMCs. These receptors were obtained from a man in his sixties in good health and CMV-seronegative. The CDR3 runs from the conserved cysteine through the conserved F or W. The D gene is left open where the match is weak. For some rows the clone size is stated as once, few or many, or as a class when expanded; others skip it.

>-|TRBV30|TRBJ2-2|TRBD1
CAWSRPDRDTGELFF
TGTGCCTGGAGTCGTCCCGACAGGGACACCGGGGAGCTGTTTTTT
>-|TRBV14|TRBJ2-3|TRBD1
CASSQVQGNVDTQYF
TGTGCCAGCAGCCAGGTACAGGGGAATGTAGATACGCAGTATTTT
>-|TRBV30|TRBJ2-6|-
CALPASASSGANVLTF
TGTGCCCTCCCGGCTAGCGCCAGCTCTGGGGCCAACGTCCTGACTTTC
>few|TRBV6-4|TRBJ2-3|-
CASSEEGSTDTQYF
TGTGCCAGCAGTGAGGAGGGAAGCACAGATACGCAGTATTTT
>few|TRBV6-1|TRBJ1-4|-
CASKRVAEKLFF
TGTGCCAGCAAGCGGGTGGCGGAAAAACTGTTTTTT
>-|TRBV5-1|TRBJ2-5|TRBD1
CASSRWGQAQETQYF
TGCGCCAGCAGCAGGTGGGGACAGGCACAAGAGACCCAGTACTTC
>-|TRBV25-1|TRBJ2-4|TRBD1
CASSGHRGENIQYF
TGTGCCAGCAGTGGGCACAGGGGGGAAAACATTCAGTACTTC
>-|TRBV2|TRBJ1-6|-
CASSEESGSYNSPLHF
TGTGCCAGCAGTGAAGAATCAGGATCCTATAATTCACCCCTCCACTTT
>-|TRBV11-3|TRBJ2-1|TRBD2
CASSLEGREGQDEQFF
TGTGCCAGCAGCTTAGAAGGGCGGGAGGGCCAGGATGAGCAGTTCTTC
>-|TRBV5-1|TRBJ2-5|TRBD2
CASSSQGTSEETQYF
TGCGCCAGCAGCTCGCAAGGGACTAGCGAAGAGACCCAGTACTTC
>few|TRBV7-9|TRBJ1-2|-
CASSFADSNYGYTF
TGTGCCAGCAGCTTCGCAGATTCTAACTATGGCTACACCTTC
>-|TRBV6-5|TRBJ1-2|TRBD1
CASSYRQGGGYTF
TGTGCCAGCAGTTACCGACAGGGGGGTGGCTACACCTTC
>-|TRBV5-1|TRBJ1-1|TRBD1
CASSFTGGTEAFF
TGCGCCAGCAGCTTTACAGGGGGCACTGAAGCTTTCTTT
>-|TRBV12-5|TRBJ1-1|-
CASSLSFNTEAFF
TGTGCTAGTTCCCTAAGTTTTAACACTGAAGCTTTCTTT
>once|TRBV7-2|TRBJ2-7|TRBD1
CASSSSGQGPSEQYF
TGTGCCAGCAGCTCCTCCGGACAGGGCCCATCCGAGCAGTACTTC
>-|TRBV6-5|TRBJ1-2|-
CASIQGLGGPYGYTF
TGTGCCAGCATTCAAGGGCTGGGCGGGCCCTATGGCTACACCTTC
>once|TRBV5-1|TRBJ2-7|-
CASSFGQSDEQYF
TGCGCCAGCAGCTTTGGACAGAGCGACGAGCAGTACTTC
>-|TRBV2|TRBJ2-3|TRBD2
CASSSTSGQYTDTQYF
TGTGCCAGCAGTTCCACTAGCGGACAATACACAGATACGCAGTATTTT
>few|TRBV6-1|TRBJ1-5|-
CASSESRSTGQPQHF
TGTGCCAGCAGTGAAAGTCGGAGTACTGGTCAGCCCCAGCATTTT
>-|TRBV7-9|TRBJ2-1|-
CASSLESSYNEQFF
TGTGCCAGCAGCTTAGAGAGCTCCTACAATGAGCAGTTCTTC
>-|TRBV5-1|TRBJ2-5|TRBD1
CASTEGQVLGTQYF
TGCGCCAGCACCGAGGGACAGGTACTTGGGACCCAGTACTTC
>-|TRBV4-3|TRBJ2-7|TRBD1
CASSQGQGHSYEQYF
TGCGCCAGCAGCCAAGGACAGGGGCACTCCTACGAGCAGTACTTC
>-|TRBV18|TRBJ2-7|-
CASSPGAGPSYEQYF
TGTGCCAGCTCACCGGGGGCGGGCCCCTCCTACGAGCAGTACTTC
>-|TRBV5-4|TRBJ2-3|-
CASTWRAGTQYF
TGTGCCAGCACGTGGAGAGCGGGTACGCAGTATTTT
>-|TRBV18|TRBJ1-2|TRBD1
CASSPFDRGDYGYTF
TGTGCCAGCTCACCGTTCGACAGGGGGGACTATGGCTACACCTTC
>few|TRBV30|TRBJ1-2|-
CAWSGNRVNYGYTF
TGTGCCTGGAGTGGAAACAGGGTTAACTATGGCTACACCTTC
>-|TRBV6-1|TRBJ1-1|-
CASSDQGVNTEAFF
TGTGCCAGCAGTGATCAGGGCGTGAACACTGAAGCTTTCTTT
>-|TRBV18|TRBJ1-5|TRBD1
CASSPAGGQPQHF
TGTGCCAGCTCACCGGCAGGGGGTCAGCCCCAGCATTTT
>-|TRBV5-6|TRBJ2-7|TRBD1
CASSRTGGGEQYF
TGTGCCAGCAGCCGGACAGGGGGCGGCGAGCAGTACTTC
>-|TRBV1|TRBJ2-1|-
CTSSPPGGASDNEQFF
TGCACCAGCAGCCCTCCCGGGGGAGCTTCCGACAATGAGCAGTTCTTC
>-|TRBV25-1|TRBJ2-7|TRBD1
CASSEPGAGGYEQYF
TGTGCCAGCAGTGAACCTGGGGCAGGGGGCTACGAGCAGTACTTC
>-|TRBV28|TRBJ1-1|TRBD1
CASRDRGMNTEAFF
TGTGCCAGCAGGGACAGGGGCATGAACACTGAAGCTTTCTTT
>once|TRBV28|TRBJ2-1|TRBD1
CASSPLTGWFF
TGTGCCAGCAGCCCCTTGACAGGGTGGTTCTTC
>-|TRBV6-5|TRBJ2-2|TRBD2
CASSPRLAGGELFF
TGTGCCAGCAGCCCGCGACTAGCGGGTGGGGAGCTGTTTTTT
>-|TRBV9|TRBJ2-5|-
CASSPGPSKGETQYF
TGTGCCAGCAGCCCTGGACCTTCAAAGGGGGAGACCCAGTACTTC
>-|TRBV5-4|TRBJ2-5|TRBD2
CASSLGLANQETQYF
TGTGCCAGCAGCCTCGGACTAGCGAACCAAGAGACCCAGTACTTC
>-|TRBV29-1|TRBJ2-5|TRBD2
CSAERGQETQYF
TGCAGCGCCGAGCGGGGGCAAGAGACCCAGTACTTC
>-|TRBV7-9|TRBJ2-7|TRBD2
CASSLATSGSSYEQYF
TGTGCCAGCAGCTTAGCTACTAGCGGGAGTTCCTACGAGCAGTACTTC
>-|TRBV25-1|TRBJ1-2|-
CASSGGGLAGYTF
TGTGCCAGCAGTGGCGGTGGTCTGGCTGGCTACACCTTC
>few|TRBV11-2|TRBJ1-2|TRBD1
CASSLRPGQEYGYTF
TGTGCCAGCAGCCTTCGACCGGGACAGGAGTATGGCTACACCTTC
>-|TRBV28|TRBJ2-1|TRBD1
CASSLDRGAVYNEQFF
TGTGCCAGCAGCCTTGACAGGGGAGCAGTCTACAATGAGCAGTTCTTC
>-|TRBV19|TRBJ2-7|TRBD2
CASSTSSGSYEQYF
TGTGCCAGTAGTACCTCTAGCGGGAGCTACGAGCAGTACTTC
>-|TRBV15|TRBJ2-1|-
CATSITVGNEQFF
TGTGCCACCAGCATAACAGTGGGCAATGAGCAGTTCTTC
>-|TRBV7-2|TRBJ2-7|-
CASGSLNEQYF
TGTGCCAGCGGGAGTTTGAACGAGCAGTACTTC
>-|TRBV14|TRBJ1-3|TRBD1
CASSQGGTAGNTIYF
TGTGCCAGCAGCCAAGGAGGGACAGCTGGAAACACCATATATTTT